These 20 T cell receptor beta chains originate from one sample sequenced in a study of beta chain features in type 1 diabetes. Reverse transcribing all isolated RNA meant expressed TCRB transcripts were sequenced. The assay was immunoSEQ multiplex PCR, and TCRdb's table has in-frame clones only and misses some. The sample contains hundreds of thousands of clones, around 8% of which appear only once. The specimen was central memory CD4+ T cells from blood. The receptor set was obtained from a woman aged 18-29 years in good health.

V and J are TRBV28 and TRBJ2-5, with a weak D call TRBD1 (5 bases). Deletions cut 5 bases from V and 5 bases from J, with 9 bases between. Germline values: CDR1 MDHEN, CDR2 SYDVKM. This CDR3 spans 12 amino acids. CDR3 loop: CASSDYRETQYF. In DNA form, the CDR3 reads TGTGCCAGCAGTGATTACAGGGAGACCCAGTACTTC.

CDR3 loop: CASSVQGAWNEQYF. DNA for the CDR3: TGTGCCAGCAGCGTACAGGGGGCTTGGAACGAGCAGTACTTC. The gene calls are TRBV28 and TRBJ2-7; 9 bases fit TRBD1. This CDR3 contains 14 residues. Germline CDR1 reads MDHEN; CDR2 reads SYDVKM. The ends lost 6 bases at V and 5 bases at J; junction bases unmatched: 8.

The gene calls are TRBV29-1 and TRBJ2-3; 9 nucleotides agree with TRBD2. The J segment lost 6 bases and the V segment lost 6 bases, leaving 13 bases of the junction unmatched. Germline lookup yields CDR1 SQVTM and CDR2 ANQGSEA. The CDR3 is 15 amino acids. CDR3 region: CSVEKNSGRIDTQYF. For the CDR3, the DNA is TGCAGCGTAGAGAAGAATAGCGGGAGAATCGATACGCAGTATTTT.

This clone was observed at least ten times. The chain carries TRBV21-1 and TRBJ1-5; the table names TRBD1, a call not compared with the DNA. TRBV21-1 is given as a pseudogene. There are 15 residues in the CDR3. The CDR3 loop reads CASLVQGVGNQPQHF. CDR3 coding DNA: TGTGCCAGCCTAGTACAGGGGGTTGGCAATCAGCCCCAGCATTTT.

The V and J genes are TRBV28 and TRBJ1-4; the D is unclear. Germline V gene sequence: CDR1 MDHEN, CDR2 SYDVKM. CDR3 size: 15 residues. Between the trimmed V and J ends, which lost 2 bases and 0 bases, there was a span of 7 bases. CDR3 protein: CASSLEYATNEKLFF. The CDR3 region has the DNA TGTGCCAGCAGTTTAGAATATGCAACTAATGAAAAACTGTTTTTT.

This clone was detected only a few times. The V and J genes are TRBV6-5 and TRBJ2-7; D not resolved. CDR1 is MNHEY and CDR2 is SVGAGI in the germline V gene. This CDR3 is built from 14 residues. V gave up 0 bases and J gave up 8 bases, with 14 bases separating them. The CDR3 region has the DNA TGTGCCAGCAGTTACTCGAGTAGGGATCGCAAGCAGTACTTC. It translates to CASSYSSRDRKQYF.

The rearrangement joins TRBV28 to TRBJ2-3, with TRBD2 identical over 8 bases. V was pared by 6 bases and J by 0 bases, with 26 bases of the junction left unmatched. Germline V CDR1 and CDR2: MDHEN, SYDVKM. This CDR3 region has 22 residues. CDR3 residues: CASRSLGVVAGGHRHSTDTQYF. The CDR3 bases are TGTGCCAGCAGATCCCTCGGCGTAGTTGCGGGAGGACACCGCCATAGCACAGATACGCAGTATTTT. The full variable domain, with the rest looked up from reference TRBV28 and TRBJ2-3, is DVKVTQSSRYLVKRTGEKVFLECVQDMDHENMFWYRQDPGLGLRLIYFSYDVKMKEKGDIPEGYSVSREKKERFSLILESASTNQTSMYLCASRSLGVVAGGHRHSTDTQYFGPGTRLTVL.

The chain recombines TRBV7-8 with TRBJ1-2, with unresolved D. The CDR3 length is 13 residues. V lost 2 bases and J 6 bases, leaving 10 bases between the germline ends. CDR1 SGHVS and CDR2 FQNEAQ come from the germline V gene. The CDR3 sequence: CASSLLSTDGYTF. CDR3 in DNA: TGTGCCAGCAGCTTACTGTCGACCGATGGCTACACCTTC.

This rearrangement joins TRBV4-3 to TRBJ2-3, with D unclear. The V gene's germline CDR1 is LGHNA and CDR2 YSLEER. This CDR3 is 15 amino acids long. V was shortened by 0 bases and J by 2 bases, with 9 bases between the two germline ends. The CDR3 DNA sequence: TGCGCCAGCAGCCAAGATGGCAGATACACAGATACGCAGTATTTT. Translating it yields CASSQDGRYTDTQYF.

This clone has just one count. The chain recombines TRBV5-1 with TRBJ2-1, with 8 nucleotides matching TRBD2. Germline CDR1 SGHRS, CDR2 YFSETQ. The CDR3 loop spans 17 amino acids. V shed 0 bases and J 2 bases; nucleotides not matched to a gene: 7. The CDR3 sequence: CASSLASGLGAYNEQFF. The CDR3 DNA reads as TGCGCCAGCAGCTTGGCTAGCGGGCTGGGAGCCTACAATGAGCAGTTCTTC.

This rearrangement joins TRBV5-4 to TRBJ1-2; no firm D call. Trimming stripped 4 bases from V and 4 bases from J, with 14 bases between. The germline CDR1 and CDR2 sequences are SGHNT and YYREEE (reference sequence). This CDR3 is built from 14 residues. The chain's CDR3 is CASSRIEGSYGYTF. DNA of the CDR3: TGTGCCAGCAGCCGAATCGAAGGGTCCTATGGCTACACCTTC.

This clone was observed many times. The chain employs TRBV9 and TRBJ2-1, with TRBD1 matching over 7 bases. CDR1 SGDLS and CDR2 YYNGEE come from the germline V gene. The CDR3 totals 17 residues. V shed 1 base and J 7 bases; nucleotides not matched to a gene: 14. CDR3 amino acids: CASSVTRQGGLSNEQFF. The CDR3 DNA follows: TGTGCCAGCAGCGTAACCAGACAGGGTGGGCTTTCTAATGAGCAGTTCTTC.

This clone showed up just a few times. This sequence joins TRBV5-6 and TRBJ1-5, with D possibly matching TRBD1 (6 bases). Germline-derived CDR1 and CDR2 are SGHDT and YYEEEE. Trimming took off 4 bases at V and 6 bases at J, with 17 bases between the two ends. There are 15 residues in the CDR3. CDR3 nucleotide sequence: TGTGCCAGCAGCGCGACCAGGGGTAAGGGTCAGCCCCAGCATTTT. Its protein product is CASSATRGKGQPQHF.

This clone was found a few times. Other DNA sequences within the sample encode an identical CDR3. The chain combines TRBV16 with TRBJ2-7; 8 bases match TRBD1. V gave up 0 bases and J gave up 3 bases; unmatched junction bases: 7. The V gene's germline CDR1 is KGHSY and CDR2 FQNENV. This CDR3 contains 16 residues. Here the CDR3 reads CASSQSLSTGVYEQYF. CDR3 nucleotides: TGTGCCAGCAGCCAATCTCTATCGACAGGGGTCTACGAGCAGTACTTC.

A few counts support this clone. This could be a read error, since a much larger clone is one nucleotide away. V usage is TRBV11-3 and J usage is TRBJ2-2; D gene uncertain. Trimming took off 6 bases at V and 3 bases at J, with 2 bases between the two ends. CDR3 size: 11 residues. Germline values: CDR1 SGHNT, CDR2 YENEEA. The DNA for the CDR3 is TGTGCCAGCAGGGACACCGGGGAGCTGTTTTTT. It yields the protein CASRDTGELFF.

This clone was counted many times. The V call is TRBV5-1, the J call TRBJ2-3; perhaps TRBD2 as D (6 bases). There are 14 residues in the CDR3. Germline V gene data show CDR1 as SGHRS and CDR2 as YFSETQ. V lost 4 bases, J lost 5 bases, and 14 bases lay in between. DNA of the CDR3: TGCGCCAGCAGCCGGAGGGACCGGAGAGATACGCAGTATTTT. Protein: CASSRRDRRDTQYF. The full variable domain, with the rest looked up from reference TRBV5-1 and TRBJ2-3, is KAGVTQTPRYLIKTRGQQVTLSCSPISGHRSVSWYQQTPGQGLQFLFEYFSETQRNKGNFPGRFSGRQFSNSRSEMNVSTLELGDSALYLCASSRRDRRDTQYFGPGTRLTVL.

This clone was seen at least ten times. The rearrangement uses TRBV7-2 and TRBJ2-3, with TRBD2 as a possible D gene (6 bases). This CDR3 has 16 amino acids. In germline, CDR1 is SGHTA, CDR2 FQGNSA. V lost 2 bases to trimming and J lost 5 bases, with 17 bases between them. The CDR3: CASSLSQSGVGDTQYF. The CDR3 nucleotides read TGTGCCAGCAGCTTATCCCAGTCGGGAGTGGGAGATACGCAGTATTTT.

The sample holds a few counts of this clone. The gene calls are TRBV5-6 and TRBJ2-3; possible D gene TRBD2, 5 bases. The CDR3 extends over 13 amino acids. From germline, CDR1 is SGHDT and CDR2 YYEEEE. V was trimmed by 3 bases and J by 8 bases, leaving 13 bases between them. This CDR3 reads CASSSAPEGTQYF. The CDR3 nucleotides read TGTGCCAGCAGCTCCGCCCCCGAGGGTACGCAGTATTTT.

This rearrangement joins TRBV29-1 to TRBJ2-1; 9 bases align to TRBD2. Germline V lookup: CDR1 SQVTM, CDR2 ANQGSEA. The trim removed 7 bases at V and 2 bases at J, leaving 12 bases unmatched. The CDR3 is 16 amino acids. CDR3 residues: CSAAGAGGYTYNEQFF. CDR3 coding DNA: TGCAGCGCCGCCGGAGCGGGAGGTTACACCTACAATGAGCAGTTCTTC.

In its sample, this clone was seen a few times. The chain is built from TRBV28 and TRBJ2-6; D unresolved. V lost 5 bases and J lost 0, with 8 bases in between. Germline lookup yields CDR1 MDHEN and CDR2 SYDVKM. CDR3 length equals 15 residues. CDR3 in amino acids: CASSPADSGANVLTF. In nucleotides, the CDR3 is TGTGCCAGCAGTCCCGCGGACTCTGGGGCCAACGTCCTGACTTTC. The full variable domain, its missing parts supplied by reference TRBV28 and TRBJ2-6, is DVKVTQSSRYLVKRTGEKVFLECVQDMDHENMFWYRQDPGLGLRLIYFSYDVKMKEKGDIPEGYSVSREKKERFSLILESASTNQTSMYLCASSPADSGANVLTFGAGSRLTVL.